What follows are 6 T cell receptor beta chains derived from one specimen sequenced in a study of shared clonotypes between healthy human individuals. Here immunoSEQ multiplex PCR was the method, and the copy in TCRdb shows in-frame clones only, minus some. The profile covers under 1,100,000 clones, with around 82% appearing a single time and around 0.61% taken by the ten largest. The sequenced sample was memory CD4+ T cells from PBMCs. Subset indicated: CD45RA-negative fraction. These TCRs come from a man between 18 and 35 years old in good health. Some clones in this sample may be carry-over from other donors' samples.

J is TRBJ2-5 and V is TRBV20-1, with TRBD2 matching over 9 bases. Germline V gene data show CDR1 as DFQATT and CDR2 as SNEGSKA (reference sequence). The CDR3 extends over 11 amino acids. In nucleotides, the CDR3 is TGCAGGGGGGTAGCGGGAGAGGGCCAGTACTTC. Protein sequence: CRGVAGEGQYF.

The chain is built from TRBV11-2 and TRBJ2-5; TRBD1 aligns across 9 bases. The CDR3 sequence is 17 residues long. Looked up from germline, CDR1 is SGHAT and CDR2 is FQNNGV. J lost 0 bases, V lost 5 bases, and 10 bases had no gene match. CDR3 in amino acids: CASSRGQGGWDQETQYF. The CDR3 DNA sequence: TGTGCCAGCAGCCGGGGACAGGGAGGATGGGACCAAGAGACCCAGTACTTC.

V and J are TRBV28 and TRBJ1-3, with 7 bases identical to TRBD1. V gave up 6 bases and J gave up 0 bases; unmatched junction bases: 8. There are 16 residues in the CDR3. The germline V gene has CDR1 MDHEN and CDR2 SYDVKM. CDR3 loop: CASSPGGSTSGNTIYF. The CDR3 nucleotides are TGTGCCAGCAGCCCAGGGGGTTCAACCTCTGGAAACACCATATATTTT. The entire variable domain, with the rest obtained from reference TRBV28 and TRBJ1-3, is as follows: DVKVTQSSRYLVKRTGEKVFLECVQDMDHENMFWYRQDPGLGLRLIYFSYDVKMKEKGDIPEGYSVSREKKERFSLILESASTNQTSMYLCASSPGGSTSGNTIYFGEGSWLTVV.

This clone was observed a few times. The sample has other DNA sequences that encode this CDR3 too. This chain joins TRBV6-5 and TRBJ1-1, with TRBD1 matching 7 bases. Trimming took 6 bases from V and 0 from J; bases not matched to a gene: 4. Germline CDR1 MNHEY, CDR2 SVGAGI. The CDR3 runs to 14 residues. Written as DNA, the CDR3 is TGTGCCAGCAGCCGCGACAGGGTGAACACTGAAGCTTTCTTT. Translation: CASSRDRVNTEAFF.

Notes on this clone: At one boundary the junction diverges from the germline segment, which might be a read error. The genes are TRBV30 and TRBJ2-5; either TRBD1 or TRBD2 may supply D (5 bases each). The CDR3 length is 12 residues. Germline V lookup: CDR1 GTSNPN, CDR2 SVGIG (reference sequence). This chain's CDR3 is CAWSPQMGPSHF. CDR3 sequence (DNA): TGTGCCTGGAGTCCTCAGATGGGACCCAGTCACTTC.

This clone appeared a few times. This chain links TRBV5-1 with TRBJ1-1, with D hard to call. Germline V lookup: CDR1 SGHRS, CDR2 YFSETQ. The V and J ends lost 3 bases and 1 base respectively, with 4 bases between them. The CDR3 has 12 amino acids. The CDR3: CASSSKNTEAFF. DNA of the CDR3: TGCGCCAGCAGCTCGAAGAACACTGAAGCTTTCTTT. Full variable domain (outside the CDR3, taken from reference TRBV5-1 and TRBJ1-1): KAGVTQTPRYLIKTRGQQVTLSCSPISGHRSVSWYQQTPGQGLQFLFEYFSETQRNKGNFPGRFSGRQFSNSRSEMNVSTLELGDSALYLCASSSKNTEAFFGQGTRLTVV.